The 5 T cell receptor beta chains below come from one sample, sequenced in a study of Ad26.COV2.S vaccination and SARS-CoV-2 variants. Produced via immunoSEQ multiplex PCR; TCRdb's table is partial and in-frame only. The table has around 300,000 clones, roughly 89% seen once. Stated treatment: around 19 received Ad26.COV2.S at low or high dose, single or two shots; about 5 received placebo; per-sample allocation not given. The investigators took samples on day 63 after the first vaccine or placebo injection. Sequenced here: peripheral blood, sampled in a trial of Ad26.COV2.S vaccine versus placebo. The receptors here all came from a person aged 18-60 years who received the Ad26.COV2.S COVID-19 vaccine or a placebo.

This chain joins TRBV18 and TRBJ1-1; 7 bases are a match to TRBD1. The CDR3 is 15 residues long. Germline-derived CDR1 and CDR2 are KGHSH and LQKENI. V lost 3 bases and J lost 2; bases outside the gene matches: 6. The CDR3 spells CASSPDREINTEAFF. The CDR3 DNA is TGTGCCAGCTCACCCGACAGGGAAATTAACACTGAAGCTTTCTTT.

The chain couples TRBV5-1 to TRBJ2-3; D not resolved. CDR1 and CDR2 from the germline V gene are SGHRS and YFSETQ. Trimming shortened V by 1 base and J by 4 bases, and 10 bases separated the two germline ends. This CDR3 is 14 amino acids long. For the CDR3, the DNA is TGCGCCAGCAGCTTGAGTTCCGGGCCAGATACGCAGTATTTT. Its translation: CASSLSSGPDTQYF.

The chain employs TRBV27 and TRBJ2-1, with TRBD2 matching over 15 bases. The CDR3 covers 18 residues. J lost 3 bases, V lost 5 bases, and 8 bases had no gene match. Germline V gene data show CDR1 as MNHEY and CDR2 as SMNVEV (reference sequence). The CDR3 here is CASSPRGTSGGFYNEQFF. As DNA, the CDR3 is TGTGCCAGCAGTCCGAGGGGGACTAGCGGGGGGTTCTACAATGAGCAGTTCTTC.

This chain links TRBV11-2 with TRBJ1-1; 7 positions agree with TRBD1. The CDR3 extends over 15 amino acids. Germline-derived CDR1 and CDR2 are SGHAT and FQNNGV. V lost 1 base and J lost 6; bases outside the gene matches: 8. The CDR3 region has the DNA TGTGCCAGCAGCTTAGTACCAGGGGGGTGGGCTGAAGCTTTCTTT. Residues: CASSLVPGGWAEAFF.

This chain links TRBV7-8 with TRBJ2-7; 14 bases line up with TRBD2. V lost 0 bases, J lost 6 bases, and 4 bases stayed unmatched. The CDR3 spans 16 residues. The V gene's germline CDR1 is SGHVS and CDR2 FQNEAQ. The DNA for the CDR3 is TGTGCCAGCAGCTTAGCGGTGGGACTAGCGGGAGTCGAGCAGTACTTC. Its translation: CASSLAVGLAGVEQYF.